Shown below are 6 T cell receptor beta chains from a single sample sequenced in a study of OX40 agonist ivuxolimab in advanced cancers. Library creation used the immunoSEQ multiplex PCR assay. TCRdb holds this immuneACCESS table with in-frame rearrangements only. Some clones are missing; in checked studies, unresolved V genes explain under half, and the rest has no known cause. The sample has roughly 61,000 clones on record, about 90% of them singletons. Approximately 20% of the sample comes from the top ten. The specimen comprised CD4+ or CD8+ T cells sorted from blood, sampled in a trial of the OX40 agonist ivuxolimab. These receptors originate from an adult with an advanced solid tumor such as melanoma, head and neck, liver or kidney cancer.

The V and J genes are TRBV9 and TRBJ2-3; 8 bases are shared with TRBD1. The V gene's germline CDR1 is SGDLS and CDR2 YYNGEE. CDR3 length equals 16 residues. V lost 4 bases, J lost 1 base, and 8 bases stayed unmatched. The CDR3 loop is CASSLLGQGRTDTQYF. Written as DNA, the CDR3 is TGTGCCAGCAGCCTCCTAGGACAGGGCCGCACAGATACGCAGTATTTT. Looking up the rest from reference TRBV9 and TRBJ2-3 gives the full variable domain: DSGVTQTPKHLITATGQRVTLRCSPRSGDLSVYWYQQSLDQGLQFLIQYYNGEERAKGNILERFSAQQFPDLHSELNLSSLELGDSALYFCASSLLGQGRTDTQYFGPGTRLTVL.

In DNA, the CDR3 is TGTGCCTGGAGTGTACCGGGCTCATCCTACGAGCAGTACTTC. Amino acid sequence: CAWSVPGSSYEQYF. This chain joins TRBV30 and TRBJ2-7; D not resolved. The CDR3 consists of 14 residues. The germline V gene encodes CDR1 GTSNPN and CDR2 SVGIG (reference sequence). V was clipped by 0 bases and J by 1 base, with 10 bases between them.

This clone was picked up one time. V usage is TRBV10-3 and J usage is TRBJ2-3; D not certain. The germline V gene has CDR1 ENHRY and CDR2 SYGVKD. The V and J ends lost 6 bases and 5 bases respectively, with 9 bases between them. The CDR3 runs to 12 residues. The CDR3 reads CAISYPGDTQYF. The CDR3 region has the DNA TGTGCCATCAGCTACCCCGGAGATACGCAGTATTTT.

This chain joins TRBV27 and TRBJ1-5; TRBD1 might be the D (6 bases). V was shortened by 3 bases and J by 7 bases, with 13 bases between the two germline ends. The CDR3 is made up of 14 amino acids. Germline CDR1 reads MNHEY; CDR2 reads SMNVEV (reference sequence). CDR3 sequence (DNA): TGTGCCAGCAGTTTTACGGGGGGCGAACAGCCCCAGCATTTT. This translates into CASSFTGGEQPQHF.

Concerning this clone: The junction and the germline gene differ at one end; a read error may be behind it. V and J are TRBV6-5 and TRBJ1-5; a weak D match, TRBD1 (5 bases). Germline values: CDR1 MNHEY, CDR2 SVGAGI. This CDR3 comprises 15 residues. The DNA for the CDR3 is TGTGCCAGCAGTCCCCTCCAGGGTAGCAATCGGCCCCAGCATTTT. Translation gives CASSPLQGSNRPQHF.

The rearrangement uses TRBV5-4 and TRBJ1-2, with TRBD1 matching 8 bases. This CDR3 contains 14 residues. Trimming took 6 bases from V and 4 from J; bases not matched to a gene: 8. CDR1 is SGHNT and CDR2 is YYREEE in the germline V gene (reference sequence). This chain's CDR3 is CASNFEGQGYGYTF. For the CDR3, the DNA is TGTGCCAGCAACTTTGAAGGACAGGGCTATGGCTACACCTTC.